The text below deals with one T cell receptor (beta chain). The data originate from a study of T cell changes during pregnancy in multiple sclerosis. The data were produced by immunoSEQ multiplex PCR, yet TCRdb's version contains in-frame clones alone and is incomplete. Of approximately 90,000 clones in the sample, under 95% were seen once. Germline-derived CDR1 and CDR2 are MNHEY and SVGAGI. Germline trimming cut 2 bases from V and 7 bases from J; bases unmatched to any gene: 5. The CDR3 has 13 residues. The input for sequencing was peripheral blood, taken before pregnancy. The chain uses TRBV6-5 and TRBJ2-7, with 7 bases identical to TRBD2. This TCR derives from a female donor with multiple sclerosis, enrolled in a pregnancy study. The CDR3 nucleotides are TGTGCCAGCAGTTACGGCGGGAGAAGGGAGCAGTACTTC. Its protein is CASSYGGRREQYF.